Listed below are T cell receptor beta chains from one sample, sequenced in a study of CD8 T cells in ankylosing spondylitis. TCRdb re-called the 5' RACE reads through MiXCR, storing one row per CDR3 protein. The sample lists roughly 240,000 distinct CDR3 sequences, roughly 32% occurring once. Input material: blood, either unsorted or a sorted T cell fraction (not recorded which). The receptors come from a male donor with ankylosing spondylitis or in good health (not recorded which). Each CDR3 is given without its conserved first and last residue.

V gene: TRBV12-3/TRBV12-4
J gene: TRBJ1-1
CDR3 protein: ASSLIMNTEAF

V gene: TRBV20-1
J gene: TRBJ2-7
CDR3 protein: SADGTEGEQY

V gene: TRBV20-1
J gene: TRBJ1-6
CDR3 protein: SADRGSGGGSPLH

V gene: TRBV29-1
J gene: TRBJ2-1
CDR3 protein: SVEGGPRGEQF

V gene: TRBV15
J gene: TRBJ1-1
CDR3 protein: ATSSVQGSTEAF

V gene: TRBV29-1
J gene: TRBJ2-7
CDR3 protein: SVASGTGAFSFEYEQY

V gene: TRBV20-1
J gene: TRBJ2-1
CDR3 protein: SAKDRAYNEQF

V gene: TRBV2
J gene: TRBJ2-5
CDR3 protein: ASIVFRGRTQETQY

V gene: TRBV9
J gene: TRBJ2-5
CDR3 protein: ASSDHSGGTQY

V gene: TRBV5-4
J gene: TRBJ2-6
CDR3 protein: ASSRSGGIGSGANVLT

V gene: TRBV20-1
J gene: TRBJ1-5
CDR3 protein: SARLQGSTQH

V gene: TRBV11-3
J gene: TRBJ2-1
CDR3 protein: ASSVFPGAPYNEQF

V gene: TRBV11-2
J gene: TRBJ1-2
CDR3 protein: ASNREVANYGYT

V gene: TRBV12-3/TRBV12-4
J gene: TRBJ1-2
CDR3 protein: ASSLTGDGYGYT

V gene: TRBV5-1
J gene: TRBJ2-1
CDR3 protein: ASSLGPEATGTNEQF

V gene: TRBV20-1
J gene: TRBJ2-1
CDR3 protein: SADRGVAYNEQF

V gene: TRBV20-1
J gene: TRBJ2-7
CDR3 protein: SSEGPAAPKIYEQY

V gene: TRBV5-1
J gene: TRBJ2-5
CDR3 protein: ASSLGGGDQETQY

V gene: TRBV5-1
J gene: TRBJ2-2
CDR3 protein: ASSFLAGGSGELF

V gene: TRBV20-1
J gene: TRBJ2-2
CDR3 protein: SARVVSGGNTGELF

V gene: TRBV20-1
J gene: TRBJ2-7
CDR3 protein: SASYGGGEQY

V gene: TRBV25-1
J gene: TRBJ2-5
CDR3 protein: ASRPGGFETQY

V gene: TRBV20-1
J gene: TRBJ2-3
CDR3 protein: SAESGSSTDTQY

V gene: TRBV27
J gene: TRBJ1-5
CDR3 protein: ASSKWDGGSNQPQH

V gene: TRBV7-3
J gene: TRBJ2-5
CDR3 protein: ASSLSSASGQETQY

V gene: TRBV20-1
J gene: TRBJ1-1
CDR3 protein: SAYDSETVFVNTEAF

V gene: TRBV6-1
J gene: TRBJ1-5
CDR3 protein: ATKKVDSNQPQH

V gene: TRBV6-5
J gene: TRBJ2-3
CDR3 protein: ASSWVAFPPDTQY

V gene: TRBV20-1
J gene: TRBJ2-1
CDR3 protein: SAGIAGGRGEQF

V gene: TRBV12-3/TRBV12-4
J gene: TRBJ2-3
CDR3 protein: ASSLPSGGPYAMDTQY

V gene: TRBV29-1
J gene: TRBJ2-1
CDR3 protein: SVDLSVLLNEQF

V gene: TRBV5-1
J gene: TRBJ1-2
CDR3 protein: ASSLGQLMDGYT

V gene: TRBV20-1
J gene: TRBJ2-2
CDR3 protein: SARAGTNTGELF

V gene: TRBV10-3
J gene: TRBJ1-2
CDR3 protein: AISETAGATFGGYT

V gene: TRBV20-1
J gene: TRBJ1-4
CDR3 protein: SARGQGIATNEKLF

V gene: TRBV27
J gene: TRBJ2-1
CDR3 protein: ASTLLTSGGHNEQF